The 10 T cell receptor beta chains below were found in one sample sequenced in a study of shared clonotypes between healthy human individuals. TCRdb's copy holds only in-frame clones and misses some; the assay was immunoSEQ multiplex PCR. The repertoire holds some 530,000 clones, 78% seen once, with about 12% in the top ten. Input material: PBMCs. The source of these receptors is a middle-aged woman in good health. Some clones in this sample may be carry-over from other donors' samples.

J is TRBJ2-3 and V is TRBV6-6; D might be TRBD1 (5 bases). The CDR3 has 15 amino acids. The germline V and J ends were trimmed by 0 bases and 1 base, with 8 bases remaining between them. Germline V gives CDR1 MNHNY, CDR2 SVGAGI (reference sequence). The CDR3 protein is CASSYSQGRTDTQYF. DNA for the CDR3: TGTGCCAGCAGTTACTCGCAGGGCCGCACAGATACGCAGTATTTT.

The chain couples TRBV9 to TRBJ2-7; 7 positions match TRBD1. V gave up 0 bases and J gave up 3 bases; unmatched junction bases: 6. Germline V gene data show CDR1 as SGDLS and CDR2 as YYNGEE. The CDR3 extends over 15 amino acids. CDR3 protein: CASSVAVGGVYEQYF. CDR3 nucleotides: TGTGCCAGCAGCGTAGCGGTAGGGGGCGTCTACGAGCAGTACTTC.

This clone was picked up many times. The chain carries TRBV27 and TRBJ2-3; D not certain. Trimming cost V 3 bases and J 0 bases, with 10 bases left between them. Germline CDR1 reads MNHEY; CDR2 reads SMNVEV (reference sequence). This CDR3 contains 15 residues. Written as DNA, the CDR3 is TGTGCCAGCAGTTTGCAAGACCCAAGCACAGATACGCAGTATTTT. As protein: CASSLQDPSTDTQYF.

The chain has TRBV27 and TRBJ2-5; 8 nucleotides line up with TRBD1. This CDR3 is 13 amino acids long. Germline V gene sequence: CDR1 MNHEY, CDR2 SMNVEV (reference sequence). J lost 4 bases, V lost 3 bases, and 1 base had no gene match. The CDR3 DNA reads as TGTGCCAGCAGTTTTCAGGGGGCAGAGACCCAGTACTTC. Translated, it gives CASSFQGAETQYF.

This clone occurred a few times. The V and J genes are TRBV7-9 and TRBJ2-2; D ambiguous. The ends were cut back, 6 bases at V and 6 bases at J, with 11 bases in the middle. Germline loops: CDR1 SEHNR, CDR2 FQNEAQ (reference sequence). The CDR3 totals 13 residues. The CDR3 DNA is TGTGCCAGCAGAAAGGAATATTCCGGGGAGCTGTTTTTT. It yields the protein CASRKEYSGELFF. Using reference TRBV7-9 and TRBJ2-2 for the parts outside the CDR3, the full variable domain is DTGVSQNPRHKITKRGQNVTFRCDPISEHNRLYWYRQTLGQGPEFLTYFQNEAQLEKSRLLSDRFSAERPKGSFSTLEIQRTEQGDSAMYLCASRKEYSGELFFGEGSRLTVL.

The chain uses TRBV6-1 and TRBJ2-1; D not certain. Trimming stripped 3 bases from V and 0 bases from J, with 12 bases between. Germline CDR1 is MNHNS and CDR2 is SASEGT. CDR3 size: 16 residues. The DNA for the CDR3 is TGTGCCAGCAGTGAGATTCCGGCAGGCTCCTACAATGAGCAGTTCTTC. Translated, it gives CASSEIPAGSYNEQFF.

Remarks on this clone: A much larger clone is a single base away; this may be a read error. The chain joins TRBV7-9 to TRBJ2-5; perhaps TRBD1 as D (5 bases). The DNA end lines up better with TRBJ2-7; the J call may be wrong. The germline V gene has CDR1 SEHNR and CDR2 FQNEAQ (reference sequence). The CDR3 loop spans 12 amino acids. This CDR3 is CASSLQGYEQYF. The CDR3 DNA follows: TGTGCCAGCAGCTTGCAGGGCTACGAGCAGTACTTC.

The CDR3 DNA sequence: TGTGCCAGCAGCTTGAGAGGGGGTACCTACAATGAGCAGTTCTTC. Translated, it gives CASSLRGGTYNEQFF. The genes are TRBV5-6 and TRBJ2-1; D perhaps matches TRBD1 (6 bases). The V gene's germline CDR1 is SGHDT and CDR2 YYEEEE. The CDR3 loop spans 15 amino acids. Trimming removed 1 base at V and 2 bases at J, with 10 bases between.

The table lists this clone with a few counts. The CDR3 sequence: CASSFQFNQPQHF. The CDR3 nucleotides read TGTGCCAGCAGCTTTCAGTTCAATCAGCCCCAGCATTTT. The chain carries TRBV7-9 and TRBJ1-5; D gene unclear. V dropped 3 bases and J dropped 3 bases, with 6 bases sitting between them. The CDR3 runs to 13 residues. Germline lookup yields CDR1 SEHNR and CDR2 FQNEAQ (reference sequence).

The rearrangement joins TRBV5-4 to TRBJ2-4, with 7 bases that match TRBD2. The ends lost 4 bases at V and 3 bases at J; junction bases unmatched: 10. There are 16 residues in the CDR3. Germline CDR1 reads SGHNT; CDR2 reads YYREEE (reference sequence). CDR3 protein: CASSLRGEGVKNIQYF. The DNA for the CDR3 is TGTGCCAGCAGCCTCCGGGGGGAAGGGGTCAAAAACATTCAGTACTTC.